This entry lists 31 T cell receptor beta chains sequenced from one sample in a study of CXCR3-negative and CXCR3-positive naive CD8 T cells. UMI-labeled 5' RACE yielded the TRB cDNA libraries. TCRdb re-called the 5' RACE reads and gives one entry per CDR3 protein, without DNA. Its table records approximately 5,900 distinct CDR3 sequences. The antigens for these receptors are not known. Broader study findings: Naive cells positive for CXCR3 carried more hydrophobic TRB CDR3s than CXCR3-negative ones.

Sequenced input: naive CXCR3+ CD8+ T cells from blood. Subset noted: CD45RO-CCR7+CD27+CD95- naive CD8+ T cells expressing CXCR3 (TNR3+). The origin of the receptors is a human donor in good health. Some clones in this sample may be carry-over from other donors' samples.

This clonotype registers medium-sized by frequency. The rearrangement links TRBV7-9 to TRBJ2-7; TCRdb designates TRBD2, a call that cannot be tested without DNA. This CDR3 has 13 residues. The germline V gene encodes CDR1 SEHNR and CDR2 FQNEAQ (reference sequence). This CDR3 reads CASSLYSGYEQYF. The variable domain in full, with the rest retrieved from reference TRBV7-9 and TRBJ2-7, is DTGVSQNPRHKITKRGQNVTFRCDPISEHNRLYWYRQTLGQGPEFLTYFQNEAQLEKSRLLSDRFSAERPKGSFSTLEIQRTEQGDSAMYLCASSLYSGYEQYFGPGTRLTVT.

This chain's CDR3 is CASRKTQTSYNEQFF. The V and J genes are TRBV28 and TRBJ2-1. This CDR3 is 15 amino acids long. CDR1 is MDHEN, CDR2 SYDVKM, per germline.

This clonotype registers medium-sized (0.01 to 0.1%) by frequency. CDR3 amino acids: CSVEVEYRIIEQFF. The chain combines TRBV29-1 with TRBJ2-1; no DNA is available, so the TRBD1 call from TCRdb remains unchecked. This CDR3 is 14 amino acids long. Looked up from germline, CDR1 is SQVTM and CDR2 is ANQGSEA.

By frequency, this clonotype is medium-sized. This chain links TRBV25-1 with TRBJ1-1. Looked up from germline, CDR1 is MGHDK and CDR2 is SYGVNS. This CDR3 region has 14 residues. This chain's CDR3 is CASLAWEVGTEAFF. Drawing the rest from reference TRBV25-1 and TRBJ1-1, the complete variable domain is EADIYQTPRYLVIGTGKKITLECSQTMGHDKMYWYQQDPGMELHLIHYSYGVNSTEKGDLSSESTVSRIRTEHFPLTLESARPSHTSQYLCASLAWEVGTEAFFGQGTRLTVV.

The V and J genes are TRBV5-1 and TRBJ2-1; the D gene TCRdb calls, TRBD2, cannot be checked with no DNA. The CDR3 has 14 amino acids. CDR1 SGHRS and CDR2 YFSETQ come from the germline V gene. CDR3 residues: CASSWTSGHNEQFF.

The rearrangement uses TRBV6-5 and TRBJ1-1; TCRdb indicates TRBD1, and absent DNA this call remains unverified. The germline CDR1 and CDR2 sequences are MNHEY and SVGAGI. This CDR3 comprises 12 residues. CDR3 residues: CASSPGDTEAFF.

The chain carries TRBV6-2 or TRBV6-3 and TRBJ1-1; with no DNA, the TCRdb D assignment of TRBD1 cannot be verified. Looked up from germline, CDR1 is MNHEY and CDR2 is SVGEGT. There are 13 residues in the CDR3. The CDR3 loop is CASSPGGRAEAFF.

The chain's CDR3 is CSPREDRGTEAFF. This chain links TRBV20-1 with TRBJ1-1; TCRdb's assignment of TRBD1 cannot be checked, as there is no DNA. Germline values: CDR1 DFQATT, CDR2 SNEGSKA (reference sequence). The CDR3 runs 13 residues.

The CDR3 spells CSGMGLAGEPPPTDTQYF. The chain combines TRBV29-1 with TRBJ2-3; as DNA is missing, the TRBD2 call by TCRdb cannot be tested. The germline gives CDR1 SQVTM, CDR2 ANQGSEA. The CDR3 is 18 amino acids.

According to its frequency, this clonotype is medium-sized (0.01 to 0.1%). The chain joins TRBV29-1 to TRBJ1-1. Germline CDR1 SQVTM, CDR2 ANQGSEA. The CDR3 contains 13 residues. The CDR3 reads CSVPSNMNTEAFF.

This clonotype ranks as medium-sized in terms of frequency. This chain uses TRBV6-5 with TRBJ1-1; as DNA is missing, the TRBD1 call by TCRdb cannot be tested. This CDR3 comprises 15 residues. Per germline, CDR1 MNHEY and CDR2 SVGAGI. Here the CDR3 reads CASSLTDRANTEAFF.

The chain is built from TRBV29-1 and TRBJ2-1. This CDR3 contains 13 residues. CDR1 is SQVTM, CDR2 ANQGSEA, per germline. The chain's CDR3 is CSITPQTYNEQFF.

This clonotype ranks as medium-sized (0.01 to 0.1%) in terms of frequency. The CDR3: CASSPRDPLRETQYF. The chain carries TRBV4-3 and TRBJ2-5; TCRdb designates TRBD1, a call that cannot be tested without DNA. The length of the CDR3 is 15 residues. Germline CDR1 reads LGHNA; CDR2 reads YSLEER.

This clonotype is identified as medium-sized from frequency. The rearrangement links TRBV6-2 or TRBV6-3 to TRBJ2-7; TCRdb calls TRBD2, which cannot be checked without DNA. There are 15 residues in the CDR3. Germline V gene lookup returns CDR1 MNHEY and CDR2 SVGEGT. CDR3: CASSSGLAGTYEQYF.

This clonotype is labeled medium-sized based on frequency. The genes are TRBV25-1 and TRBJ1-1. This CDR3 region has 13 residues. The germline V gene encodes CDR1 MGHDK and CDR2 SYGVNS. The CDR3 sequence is CASSERGYREAFF. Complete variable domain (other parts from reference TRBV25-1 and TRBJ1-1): EADIYQTPRYLVIGTGKKITLECSQTMGHDKMYWYQQDPGMELHLIHYSYGVNSTEKGDLSSESTVSRIRTEHFPLTLESARPSHTSQYLCASSERGYREAFFGQGTRLTVV.

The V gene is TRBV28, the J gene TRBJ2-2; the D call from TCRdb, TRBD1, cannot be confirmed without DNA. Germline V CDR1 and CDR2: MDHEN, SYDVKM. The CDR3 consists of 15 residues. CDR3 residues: CASSLRGLDTGELFF.

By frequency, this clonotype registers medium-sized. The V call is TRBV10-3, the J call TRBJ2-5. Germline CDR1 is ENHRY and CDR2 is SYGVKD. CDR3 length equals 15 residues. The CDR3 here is CAISEGYLKKETQYF.

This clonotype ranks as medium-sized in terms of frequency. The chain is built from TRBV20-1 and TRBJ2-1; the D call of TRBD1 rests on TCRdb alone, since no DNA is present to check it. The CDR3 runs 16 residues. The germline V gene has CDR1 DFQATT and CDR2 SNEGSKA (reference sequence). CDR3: CSARDLRESHYNEQFF.

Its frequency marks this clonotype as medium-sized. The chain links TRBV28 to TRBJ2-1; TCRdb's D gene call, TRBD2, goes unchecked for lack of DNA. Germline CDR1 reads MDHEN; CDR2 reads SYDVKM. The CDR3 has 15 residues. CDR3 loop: CASSTFAGEDNEQFF.

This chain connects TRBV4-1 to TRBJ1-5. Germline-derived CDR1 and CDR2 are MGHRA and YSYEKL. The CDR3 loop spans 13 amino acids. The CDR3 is CASSERVSQPQHF.

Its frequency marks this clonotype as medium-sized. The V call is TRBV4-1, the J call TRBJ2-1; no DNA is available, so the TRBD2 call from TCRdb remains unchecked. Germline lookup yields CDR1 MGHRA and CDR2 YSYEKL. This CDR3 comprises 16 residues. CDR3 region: CASSQAPSGSINEQFF.

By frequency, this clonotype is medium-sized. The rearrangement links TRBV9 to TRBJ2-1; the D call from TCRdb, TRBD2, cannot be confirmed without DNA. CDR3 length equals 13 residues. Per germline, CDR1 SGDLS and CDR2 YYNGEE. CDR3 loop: CASSVAGGHEQFF.

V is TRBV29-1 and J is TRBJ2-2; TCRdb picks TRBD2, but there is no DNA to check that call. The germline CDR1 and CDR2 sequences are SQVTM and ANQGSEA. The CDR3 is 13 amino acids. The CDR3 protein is CSVDSQNTGELFF.

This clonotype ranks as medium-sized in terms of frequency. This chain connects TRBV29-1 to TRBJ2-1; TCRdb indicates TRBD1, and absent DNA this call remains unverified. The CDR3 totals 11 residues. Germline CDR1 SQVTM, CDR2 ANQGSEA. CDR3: CSSDRDNEQFF.

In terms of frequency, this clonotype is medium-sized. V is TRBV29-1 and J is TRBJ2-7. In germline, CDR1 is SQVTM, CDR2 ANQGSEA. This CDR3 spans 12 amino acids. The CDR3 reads CSVGTMATEQYF.

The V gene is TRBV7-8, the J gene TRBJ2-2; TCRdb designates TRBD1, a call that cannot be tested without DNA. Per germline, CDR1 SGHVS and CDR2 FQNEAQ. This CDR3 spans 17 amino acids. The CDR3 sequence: CASSSPRTKGLNGELFF.

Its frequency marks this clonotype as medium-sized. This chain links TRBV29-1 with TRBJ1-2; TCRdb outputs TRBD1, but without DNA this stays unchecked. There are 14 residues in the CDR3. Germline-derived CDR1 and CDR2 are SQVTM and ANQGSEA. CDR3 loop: CSVVGLGGRWGYTF.

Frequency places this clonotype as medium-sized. This chain's CDR3 is CSATDREPGYTF. The V call is TRBV20-1, the J call TRBJ1-2; TCRdb returns TRBD1, unconfirmable since there is no DNA. Germline V gene data show CDR1 as DFQATT and CDR2 as SNEGSKA (reference sequence). The CDR3 runs to 12 residues.

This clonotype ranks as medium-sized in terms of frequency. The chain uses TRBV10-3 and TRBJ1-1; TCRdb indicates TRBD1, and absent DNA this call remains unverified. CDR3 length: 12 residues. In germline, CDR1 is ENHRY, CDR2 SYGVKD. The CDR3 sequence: CAISESWDELFF.

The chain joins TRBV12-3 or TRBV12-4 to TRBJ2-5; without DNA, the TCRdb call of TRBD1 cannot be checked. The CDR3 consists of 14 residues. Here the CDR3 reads CASSLQGEEETQYF.

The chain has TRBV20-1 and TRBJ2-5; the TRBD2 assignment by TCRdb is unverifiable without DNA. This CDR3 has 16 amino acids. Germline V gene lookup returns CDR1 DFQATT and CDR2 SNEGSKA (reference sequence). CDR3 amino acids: CSARGSSGSSLETQYF.